This record looks at one TCR beta chain sequence and its context. What it recognizes is unknown. These data originate in a study of T cells in narcolepsy. Whole-study context: Donors had narcolepsy type 1 or type 2, or were healthy controls. Study observations and caveats: Same-patient CSF and blood CD4+ T cell clonotypes included HCRT-specific and TRIB2-specific autoreactive ones.

TCRdb's table, derived via immunoSEQ multiplex PCR, lists solely in-frame clones and lacks some. The sample lists 25,000 to 30,000 clones; 80% to 90% were seen once. Material: memory (CD45RA-) CD4+ T cells from blood. This TCR came from a human donor in good health.

As DNA, the CDR3 is TGTGCCAGCAGCTCCCGACAGGACACTGAAGCTTTCTTT. It translates to CASSSRQDTEAFF. This chain connects TRBV11-1 to TRBJ1-1; TRBD1 is a possible D gene (6 bases). Trimming took 4 bases from V and 3 from J, leaving 9 bases between them. Germline V gene sequence: CDR1 SGHAT, CDR2 FQDESV (reference sequence). This CDR3 is 13 amino acids long. The entire variable domain, with the rest obtained from reference TRBV11-1 and TRBJ1-1, is as follows: EAEVAQSPRYKITEKSQAVAFWCDPISGHATLYWYRQILGQGPELLVQFQDESVVDDSQLPKDRFSAERLKGVDSTLKIQPAELGDSAMYLCASSSRQDTEAFFGQGTRLTVV.